The 23 T cell receptor beta chains below were found in one sample sequenced in a study of blood T cell repertoires in COVID-19. Method: immunoSEQ multiplex PCR; TCRdb's copy keeps in-frame clones and lacks some. The sample carries just over 95,000 clones, 90% recorded once. The source material was peripheral blood. All receptors come from a man aged 60-69 years with acute or convalescent COVID-19.

This chain connects TRBV7-2 to TRBJ2-1; D ambiguous. Germline V gene sequence: CDR1 SGHTA, CDR2 FQGNSA. The CDR3 is made up of 13 amino acids. V gave up 5 bases and J gave up 0 bases, with 5 bases separating them. The chain's CDR3 is CASSRSSYNEQFF. CDR3 sequence (DNA): TGTGCCAGCAGCCGGAGCTCCTACAATGAGCAGTTCTTC. Using reference TRBV7-2 and TRBJ2-1 for the parts outside the CDR3, the full variable domain is GAGVSQSPSNKVTEKGKDVELRCDPISGHTALYWYRQSLGQGLEFLIYFQGNSAPDKSGLPSDRFSAERTGGSVSTLTIQRTQQEDSAVYLCASSRSSYNEQFFGPGTRLTVL.

The rearrangement joins TRBV27 to TRBJ2-2; a weak D match, TRBD2 (6 bases). Trimming pared 4 bases from V and 6 bases from J, leaving 6 bases between. This CDR3 is built from 12 residues. Per the germline V gene, CDR1 is MNHEY and CDR2 is SMNVEV (reference sequence). The CDR3: CASSSGAGELFF. For the CDR3, the DNA is TGTGCCAGCAGTTCGGGGGCCGGGGAGCTGTTTTTT.

The chain combines TRBV30 with TRBJ1-2; 8 bases agree with TRBD1. After removal of 0 bases from V and 4 bases from J, the junction contained 7 bases not matched to a gene. The germline CDR1 and CDR2 sequences are GTSNPN and SVGIG (reference sequence). The CDR3 extends over 15 amino acids. As DNA, the CDR3 is TGTGCCTGGAGTGTGCAGGGGGCGACGGTCTATGGCTACACCTTC. Translation gives CAWSVQGATVYGYTF.

This sequence joins TRBV5-1 and TRBJ2-3; possibly TRBD1 for D (5 bases). CDR3 length: 16 amino acids. From germline, CDR1 is SGHRS and CDR2 YFSETQ. The V gene lost 0 bases and the J gene lost 5 bases, with 16 bases spanning the gap. CDR3 protein: CASSLAYSPGKDTQYF. CDR3 nucleotides: TGCGCCAGCAGCTTGGCCTACAGTCCAGGGAAAGATACGCAGTATTTT.

This chain uses TRBV7-8 with TRBJ1-2, with D unclear. Germline V gene lookup returns CDR1 SGHVS and CDR2 FQNEAQ. V lost 2 bases to trimming and J lost 6 bases, with 10 bases between them. The CDR3 spans 13 residues. The CDR3 is CASSLNWEDGYTF. CDR3 in DNA: TGTGCCAGCAGCTTAAACTGGGAGGATGGCTACACCTTC.

The J gene is TRBJ2-6, the V gene TRBV30; no definite D call. This CDR3 is built from 15 residues. In germline, CDR1 is GTSNPN, CDR2 SVGIG (reference sequence). V was pared by 3 bases and J by 0 bases, with 9 bases between. The CDR3 DNA sequence: TGTGCCTGGAGGCGGCTGAACTCTGGGGCCAACGTCCTGACTTTC. Its protein product is CAWRRLNSGANVLTF.

This clone is a singleton in its sample. The genes are TRBV7-2 and TRBJ1-5; D gene uncertain. Germline V gene data show CDR1 as SGHTA and CDR2 as FQGNSA. V was trimmed by 5 bases and J by 5 bases, leaving 10 bases between them. This CDR3 is built from 13 residues. CDR3 nucleotides: TGTGCCAGCAGCCCTTTCACGGATCAGCCCCAGCATTTT. This gives the protein CASSPFTDQPQHF.

This clone has just a few counts. The V gene is TRBV4-1, the J gene TRBJ1-2, with no clear D. V was shortened by 2 bases and J by 4 bases, with 8 bases between the two germline ends. Germline lookup yields CDR1 MGHRA and CDR2 YSYEKL. The CDR3 has 13 residues. The CDR3 DNA follows: TGCGCCAGCAGCCAAACGGGAGGCTATGGCTACACCTTC. Protein: CASSQTGGYGYTF.

The chain employs TRBV6-5 and TRBJ1-2; D remains unclear. The germline gives CDR1 MNHEY, CDR2 SVGAGI. CDR3 length: 13 amino acids. V was clipped by 0 bases and J by 4 bases, with 6 bases between them. The CDR3 sequence is CASSYSRSYGYTF. The DNA for the CDR3 is TGTGCCAGCAGTTACTCTCGGTCCTATGGCTACACCTTC.

V gene TRBV11-2 combines with J gene TRBJ1-3; 10 bases map to TRBD1. The CDR3 contains 14 residues. The V gene's germline CDR1 is SGHAT and CDR2 FQNNGV. V was clipped by 4 bases and J by 7 bases; unmatched bases: 4. CDR3 nucleotide sequence: TGTGCCAGCAGCTCTCCGGGACAGGGGAACACCATATATTTT. Residues: CASSSPGQGNTIYF.

This clone occurred once. V gene TRBV5-1 combines with J gene TRBJ1-2, with 9 bases aligning to TRBD1. The V gene end was trimmed by 0 bases and the J gene end by 5 bases; junction bases not matched to a gene: 8. In germline, CDR1 is SGHRS, CDR2 YFSETQ. The CDR3 runs to 16 residues. The CDR3 region is CASSLETAGQGYGYTF. The CDR3 nucleotides are TGCGCCAGCAGCTTGGAGACAGCCGGACAGGGGTATGGCTACACCTTC.

CDR3 sequence reads: CASSPSQVNGYTF. The CDR3 nucleotides are TGTGCCAGCAGCCCCAGCCAGGTGAACGGCTACACCTTC. This chain joins TRBV12-3 or TRBV12-4 and TRBJ1-2; D remains ambiguous. The ends were cut back, 6 bases at V and 8 bases at J, with 16 bases in the middle. This CDR3 is built from 13 residues.

The V and J genes are TRBV4-1 and TRBJ1-2; perhaps TRBD1 as D (6 bases). The CDR3 contains 16 residues. Per germline, CDR1 MGHRA and CDR2 YSYEKL. The V end was cut by 4 bases, the J end by 3 bases, with 18 bases between. The CDR3 sequence is CASSPRQDTLDYGYTF. DNA of the CDR3: TGCGCCAGCAGCCCCCGACAGGACACCCTGGACTATGGCTACACCTTC.

This rearrangement joins TRBV18 to TRBJ1-5, with D tentatively TRBD1 (6 bases). Germline CDR1 is KGHSH and CDR2 is LQKENI. The CDR3 is 14 amino acids. Trimming stripped 3 bases from V and 4 bases from J, with 10 bases between. Here the CDR3 reads CASSPGTNNQPQHF. The CDR3 DNA reads TGTGCCAGCTCACCCGGGACAAATAATCAGCCCCAGCATTTT.

This CDR3 is CASSSDRGGSPLHF. In DNA, the CDR3 is TGTGCCAGCAGCTCGGACAGGGGGGGCTCACCCCTCCACTTT. This chain uses TRBV6-6 with TRBJ1-6; TRBD1 matches at 10 bases. The CDR3 runs to 14 residues. Germline CDR1 MNHNY, CDR2 SVGAGI (reference sequence). V lost 6 bases to trimming and J lost 10 bases; unmatched junction nucleotides: 6.

The chain uses TRBV18 and TRBJ1-1; a possible D gene is TRBD1 (6 bases). CDR1 and CDR2 (germline): KGHSH, LQKENI. This CDR3 comprises 17 residues. Trimming took 3 bases from V and 4 from J, leaving 21 bases between them. The CDR3 DNA reads as TGTGCCAGCTCACCCCGAATTCCTTCCACAGGGAGCACTGAAGCTTTCTTT. Residues: CASSPRIPSTGSTEAFF.

The V call is TRBV5-6, the J call TRBJ2-1; 7 bases are a match to TRBD1. The CDR3 runs to 14 residues. With 0 bases clipped from V and 9 bases from J, the junction kept 6 bases outside the gene matches. Germline V gene data show CDR1 as SGHDT and CDR2 as YYEEEE. CDR3 sequence reads: CASSLGQGYSEQFF. The DNA for the CDR3 is TGTGCCAGCAGCTTGGGACAGGGTTATTCTGAGCAGTTCTTC.

The chain is built from TRBV6-1 and TRBJ1-2; tentative D call: TRBD1 (5 bases). Germline CDR1 and CDR2: MNHNS and SASEGT. The germline V and J ends were trimmed by 2 bases and 0 bases, with 13 bases remaining between them. The CDR3 sequence is 16 residues long. The CDR3 sequence: CASSELEGAANYGYTF. Written as DNA, the CDR3 is TGTGCCAGCAGTGAACTCGAAGGGGCGGCTAACTATGGCTACACCTTC.

This chain links TRBV11-3 with TRBJ1-1; maybe TRBD1 (5 bases). The CDR3 consists of 15 residues. Germline assignment: CDR1 SGHNT and CDR2 YENEEA. Trimming left V 1 base short and J 1 base short, with 10 bases between. CDR3 coding DNA: TGTGCCAGCAGCTTAGGTCTGGGGCGGAACACTGAAGCTTTCTTT. This codes for CASSLGLGRNTEAFF. The full variable domain, completed using reference TRBV11-3 and TRBJ1-1, is EAGVVQSPRYKIIEKKQPVAFWCNPISGHNTLYWYLQNLGQGPELLIRYENEEAVDDSQLPKDRFSAERLKGVDSTLKIQPAELGDSAVYLCASSLGLGRNTEAFFGQGTRLTVV.

CDR3 sequence reads: CASSSHGQSSYEQYF. The CDR3 bases are TGTGCCAGCAGTTCACACGGACAGAGCTCCTACGAGCAGTACTTC. The rearrangement uses TRBV6-5 and TRBJ2-7, with D perhaps matching TRBD1 (6 bases). Trimming took 4 bases from V and 0 from J, leaving 13 bases between them. The CDR3 runs to 15 residues. Germline CDR1 MNHEY, CDR2 SVGAGI.

This rearrangement joins TRBV30 to TRBJ1-2; D ambiguous. V gave up 3 bases and J gave up 4 bases, with 12 bases separating them. This CDR3 has 13 residues. Germline V gene data show CDR1 as GTSNPN and CDR2 as SVGIG (reference sequence). CDR3 sequence: CAWSEGVGYGYTF. The DNA for the CDR3 is TGTGCCTGGAGCGAGGGTGTGGGCTATGGCTACACCTTC.

The rearrangement joins TRBV18 to TRBJ2-1; D is possibly TRBD2 (6 bases). The CDR3 extends over 15 amino acids. From germline, CDR1 is KGHSH and CDR2 LQKENI. Trimming took off 0 bases at V and 7 bases at J, with 13 bases between the two ends. The CDR3 reads CASSPPSIRGNEQFF. CDR3 sequence (DNA): TGTGCCAGCTCACCACCCTCCATTCGGGGGAATGAGCAGTTCTTC.

The J gene is TRBJ2-3, the V gene TRBV7-2, with 8 bases fitting TRBD2. After removal of 4 bases from V and 1 base from J, the junction contained 4 bases not matched to a gene. Per germline, CDR1 SGHTA and CDR2 FQGNSA. The CDR3 runs 15 residues. CDR3 region: CASSSFGGGTDTQYF. CDR3 DNA: TGTGCCAGCAGCTCCTTCGGGGGGGGCACAGATACGCAGTATTTT.